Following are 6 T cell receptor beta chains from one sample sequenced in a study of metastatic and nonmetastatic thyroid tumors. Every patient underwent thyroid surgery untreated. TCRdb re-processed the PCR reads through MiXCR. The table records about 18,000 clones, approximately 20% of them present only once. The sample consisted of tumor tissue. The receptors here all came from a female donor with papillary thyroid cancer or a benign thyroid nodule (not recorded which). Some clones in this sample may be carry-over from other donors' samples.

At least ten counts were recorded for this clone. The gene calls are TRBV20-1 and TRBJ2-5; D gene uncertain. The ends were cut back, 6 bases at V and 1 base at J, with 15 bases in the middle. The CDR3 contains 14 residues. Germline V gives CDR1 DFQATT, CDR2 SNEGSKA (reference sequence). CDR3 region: CSADPGFGQETQYF. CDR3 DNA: TGCAGTGCCGACCCCGGTTTTGGCCAAGAGACCCAGTACTTC.

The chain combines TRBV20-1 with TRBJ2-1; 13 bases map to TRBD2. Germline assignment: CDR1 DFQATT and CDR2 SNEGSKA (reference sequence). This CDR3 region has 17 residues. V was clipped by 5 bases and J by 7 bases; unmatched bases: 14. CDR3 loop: CSAPGLAGEFVINEQFF. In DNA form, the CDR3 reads TGCAGTGCTCCAGGACTAGCGGGAGAATTTGTAATAAATGAGCAGTTCTTC.

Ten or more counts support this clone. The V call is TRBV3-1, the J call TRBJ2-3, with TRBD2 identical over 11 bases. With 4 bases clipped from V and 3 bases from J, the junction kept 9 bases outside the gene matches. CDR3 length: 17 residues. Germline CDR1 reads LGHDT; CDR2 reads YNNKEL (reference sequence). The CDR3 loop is CASSLAGGRMWTDTQYF. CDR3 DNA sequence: TGTGCCAGCAGCCTAGCGGGAGGGCGGATGTGGACAGATACGCAGTATTTT.

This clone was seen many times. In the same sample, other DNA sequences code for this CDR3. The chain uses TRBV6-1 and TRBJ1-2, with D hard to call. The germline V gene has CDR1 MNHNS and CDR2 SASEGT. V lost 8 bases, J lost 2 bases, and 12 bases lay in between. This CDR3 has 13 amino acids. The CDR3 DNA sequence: TGTGCCAGCTCTTGGGGAGGAAACTATGGCTACACCTTC. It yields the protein CASSWGGNYGYTF.

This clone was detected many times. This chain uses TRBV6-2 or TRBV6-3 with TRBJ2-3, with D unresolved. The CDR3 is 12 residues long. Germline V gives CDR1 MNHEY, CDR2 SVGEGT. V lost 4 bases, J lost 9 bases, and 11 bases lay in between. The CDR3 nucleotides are TGTGCCAGCAGTTTGTACCGGAGAACGCAGTATTTT. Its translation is CASSLYRRTQYF.

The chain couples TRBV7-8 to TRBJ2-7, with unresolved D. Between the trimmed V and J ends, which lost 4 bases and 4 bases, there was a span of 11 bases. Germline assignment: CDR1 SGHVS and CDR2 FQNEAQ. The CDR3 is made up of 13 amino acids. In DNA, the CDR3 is TGTGCCAGCAGCTCCGACAAGGTTTACGAGCAGTACTTC. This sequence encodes CASSSDKVYEQYF.